This entry lists 17 T cell receptor beta chains sequenced from one sample in a study of T cell responses to AZD1222 COVID-19 vaccine (dated by TCRdb to the early 2020s). This specimen's time point label, interpreted: baseline before first vaccination. The library relied on the immunoSEQ multiplex PCR assay. Not all clones reach the TCRdb copy of this immuneACCESS table, which keeps in-frame sequences only. Checked studies attribute under half of the gap to unresolved V genes and leave the rest unexplained. For this sample the table gives 90,000 to 100,000 clones, of which roughly 90% were detected only once. The ten largest clones add up to 2.8% of the sample. The sample was peripheral blood, taken on day 0 of AZD1222 vaccination. These receptors all come from an adult in good health.

The J gene is TRBJ1-3, the V gene TRBV30; D is unclear. CDR3 size: 14 residues. The ends were cut back, 2 bases at V and 3 bases at J, with 11 bases in the middle. Germline values: CDR1 GTSNPN, CDR2 SVGIG (reference sequence). CDR3 nucleotide sequence: TGTGCCTGGAGTCCGGGGAGGCGTGGAAACACCATATATTTT. This codes for CAWSPGRRGNTIYF.

The rearrangement uses TRBV5-1 and TRBJ2-7; D is ambiguous. The ends were cut back, 4 bases at V and 0 bases at J, with 14 bases in the middle. Germline V CDR1 and CDR2: SGHRS, YFSETQ. The CDR3 is 15 amino acids. For the CDR3, the DNA is TGCGCCAGCAGCAGGGCTACCCTATCCTCCTACGAGCAGTACTTC. Translated: CASSRATLSSYEQYF.

V gene TRBV7-8 combines with J gene TRBJ2-5; TRBD2 matches 8 bases. Per the germline V gene, CDR1 is SGHVS and CDR2 is FQNEAQ. The V and J ends lost 3 bases and 2 bases, in that order; junction bases with no gene match: 8. The CDR3 runs to 16 residues. CDR3 amino acids: CASSFLAGPLQETQYF. The CDR3 DNA sequence: TGTGCCAGCAGCTTTTTAGCGGGACCCCTTCAAGAGACCCAGTACTTC. Full variable domain (rest looked up from reference TRBV7-8 and TRBJ2-5): GAGVSQSPRYKVAKRGQDVALRCDPISGHVSLFWYQQALGQGPEFLTYFQNEAQLDKSGLPSDRFFAERPEGSVSTLKIQRTQQEDSAVYLCASSFLAGPLQETQYFGPGTRLLVL.

This chain links TRBV5-1 with TRBJ2-3; the D is unclear. Trimming took 6 bases from V and 1 from J, leaving 3 bases between them. This CDR3 contains 11 residues. Germline loops: CDR1 SGHRS, CDR2 YFSETQ. The CDR3 DNA is TGCGCCAGCAAAGGCACAGATACGCAGTATTTT. Translation gives CASKGTDTQYF.

V usage is TRBV11-3 and J usage is TRBJ2-7; no clear D. Trimming stripped 2 bases from V and 1 base from J, with 6 bases between. The germline gives CDR1 SGHNT, CDR2 YENEEA. CDR3 size: 13 residues. The CDR3 coding sequence is TGTGCCAGCAGCTTATTACCTTCCTACGAGCAGTACTTC. It translates to CASSLLPSYEQYF.

The chain combines TRBV10-3 with TRBJ2-5; no reliable D call. The germline gives CDR1 ENHRY, CDR2 SYGVKD. The CDR3 has 12 amino acids. The V gene lost 2 bases and the J gene lost 2 bases, with 3 bases spanning the gap. This CDR3 reads CAISEPQETQYF. For the CDR3, the DNA is TGTGCCATCAGTGAGCCACAAGAGACCCAGTACTTC.

V usage is TRBV6-1 and J usage is TRBJ1-1; perhaps TRBD1 as D (5 bases). The CDR3 sequence is 15 residues long. The germline gives CDR1 MNHNS, CDR2 SASEGT. The germline V and J ends were trimmed by 2 bases and 5 bases, with 15 bases remaining between them. In nucleotides, the CDR3 is TGTGCCAGCAGTGAACCGTCAGGGAGTAAGACTGAAGCTTTCTTT. It translates to CASSEPSGSKTEAFF.

The chain links TRBV19 to TRBJ2-7; D gene uncertain. CDR1 and CDR2 from the germline V gene are LNHDA and SQIVND (reference sequence). The CDR3 has 15 residues. Deletions cut 2 bases from V and 4 bases from J, with 15 bases between. The CDR3 region is CASSIRASGTYEQYF. The DNA of the CDR3 is TGTGCCAGTAGTATAAGAGCCTCGGGCACATACGAGCAGTACTTC.

This chain joins TRBV6-5 and TRBJ2-4; possibly TRBD1 for D (6 bases). Trimming took 8 bases from V and 4 from J, leaving 12 bases between them. CDR3 length: 13 residues. Germline-derived CDR1 and CDR2 are MNHEY and SVGAGI. The CDR3 DNA follows: TGTGCCAGCCTTAAAGACAGGAAAAACATTCAGTACTTC. Its protein is CASLKDRKNIQYF.

V gene TRBV30 combines with J gene TRBJ1-6, with 10 bases identical to TRBD1. The CDR3 consists of 15 residues. The V and J ends lost 0 bases and 14 bases, in that order; junction bases with no gene match: 10. Germline CDR1 reads GTSNPN; CDR2 reads SVGIG (reference sequence). The CDR3 loop reads CAWSVHGTGVAALHF. In nucleotides, the CDR3 is TGTGCCTGGAGTGTACACGGGACAGGGGTCGCCGCCCTCCACTTT.

The chain links TRBV19 to TRBJ1-3, with D perhaps TRBD1 (6 bases). Germline V gene lookup returns CDR1 LNHDA and CDR2 SQIVND (reference sequence). The CDR3 has 16 residues. V lost 2 bases and J lost 4, with 15 bases in between. Here the CDR3 DNA reads TGTGCCAGTAGTATACTACCGGGACATTCCGGAAACACCATATATTTT. It translates to CASSILPGHSGNTIYF.

The rearrangement uses TRBV5-4 and TRBJ2-5; TRBD1 aligns across 11 bases. V lost 2 bases and J lost 2; bases outside the gene matches: 8. The germline V gene has CDR1 SGHNT and CDR2 YYREEE (reference sequence). This CDR3 has 17 amino acids. CDR3 in DNA: TGTGCCAGCAGCTTAGGACAGGGGGCCGCTATTCAAGAGACCCAGTACTTC. Protein: CASSLGQGAAIQETQYF. Full variable domain (outside the CDR3, taken from reference TRBV5-4 and TRBJ2-5): ETGVTQSPTHLIKTRGQQVTLRCSSQSGHNTVSWYQQALGQGPQFIFQYYREEENGRGNFPPRFSGLQFPNYSSELNVNALELDDSALYLCASSLGQGAAIQETQYFGPGTRLLVL.

This clone appeared a few times. V usage is TRBV6-5 and J usage is TRBJ2-3, with D unresolved. The V gene's germline CDR1 is MNHEY and CDR2 SVGAGI. Trimming pared 4 bases from V and 4 bases from J, leaving 12 bases between. This CDR3 has 14 residues. CDR3 in DNA: TGTGCCAGCAGTTCCCCCCGAAAATCAGATACGCAGTATTTT. It is translated as CASSSPRKSDTQYF.

This chain connects TRBV7-2 to TRBJ2-2, with D unclear. CDR1 is SGHTA and CDR2 is FQGNSA in the germline V gene. CDR3 length equals 14 residues. With 3 bases removed from V and 8 bases from J, the gap between germline ends came to 13 bases. The CDR3 sequence is CASSLMAISGELFF. The DNA of the CDR3 is TGTGCCAGCAGCTTGATGGCAATTAGTGGGGAGCTGTTTTTT.

CDR3 amino acids: CASSRTGTGAYEQYF. The CDR3 DNA reads as TGTGCCAGCAGCAGAACCGGGACAGGAGCCTACGAGCAGTACTTC. The gene calls are TRBV5-8 and TRBJ2-7; 8 nucleotides agree with TRBD1. V lost 4 bases to trimming and J lost 2 bases; unmatched junction nucleotides: 8. From germline, CDR1 is SGHTS and CDR2 YDEGEE. The CDR3 runs to 15 residues.

This clone was found a few times. The rearrangement links TRBV19 to TRBJ2-3; 9 bases map to TRBD2. Germline CDR1 LNHDA, CDR2 SQIVND (reference sequence). V shed 6 bases, J shed 3 bases, and the junction held 10 bases outside the gene matches. This CDR3 has 16 amino acids. CDR3 DNA: TGTGCCAGTAGCTTTAGCGGGAGTGGCTATACAGATACGCAGTATTTT. Translation: CASSFSGSGYTDTQYF.

The gene calls are TRBV27 and TRBJ2-1, with 8 bases matching TRBD1. J gave up 8 bases and V 5 bases, and 5 bases lay outside the gene matches. Germline CDR1 MNHEY, CDR2 SMNVEV (reference sequence). This CDR3 has 13 amino acids. This CDR3 is CASSGRQGYEQFF. In DNA form, the CDR3 reads TGTGCCAGCAGTGGCAGACAGGGGTATGAGCAGTTCTTC.